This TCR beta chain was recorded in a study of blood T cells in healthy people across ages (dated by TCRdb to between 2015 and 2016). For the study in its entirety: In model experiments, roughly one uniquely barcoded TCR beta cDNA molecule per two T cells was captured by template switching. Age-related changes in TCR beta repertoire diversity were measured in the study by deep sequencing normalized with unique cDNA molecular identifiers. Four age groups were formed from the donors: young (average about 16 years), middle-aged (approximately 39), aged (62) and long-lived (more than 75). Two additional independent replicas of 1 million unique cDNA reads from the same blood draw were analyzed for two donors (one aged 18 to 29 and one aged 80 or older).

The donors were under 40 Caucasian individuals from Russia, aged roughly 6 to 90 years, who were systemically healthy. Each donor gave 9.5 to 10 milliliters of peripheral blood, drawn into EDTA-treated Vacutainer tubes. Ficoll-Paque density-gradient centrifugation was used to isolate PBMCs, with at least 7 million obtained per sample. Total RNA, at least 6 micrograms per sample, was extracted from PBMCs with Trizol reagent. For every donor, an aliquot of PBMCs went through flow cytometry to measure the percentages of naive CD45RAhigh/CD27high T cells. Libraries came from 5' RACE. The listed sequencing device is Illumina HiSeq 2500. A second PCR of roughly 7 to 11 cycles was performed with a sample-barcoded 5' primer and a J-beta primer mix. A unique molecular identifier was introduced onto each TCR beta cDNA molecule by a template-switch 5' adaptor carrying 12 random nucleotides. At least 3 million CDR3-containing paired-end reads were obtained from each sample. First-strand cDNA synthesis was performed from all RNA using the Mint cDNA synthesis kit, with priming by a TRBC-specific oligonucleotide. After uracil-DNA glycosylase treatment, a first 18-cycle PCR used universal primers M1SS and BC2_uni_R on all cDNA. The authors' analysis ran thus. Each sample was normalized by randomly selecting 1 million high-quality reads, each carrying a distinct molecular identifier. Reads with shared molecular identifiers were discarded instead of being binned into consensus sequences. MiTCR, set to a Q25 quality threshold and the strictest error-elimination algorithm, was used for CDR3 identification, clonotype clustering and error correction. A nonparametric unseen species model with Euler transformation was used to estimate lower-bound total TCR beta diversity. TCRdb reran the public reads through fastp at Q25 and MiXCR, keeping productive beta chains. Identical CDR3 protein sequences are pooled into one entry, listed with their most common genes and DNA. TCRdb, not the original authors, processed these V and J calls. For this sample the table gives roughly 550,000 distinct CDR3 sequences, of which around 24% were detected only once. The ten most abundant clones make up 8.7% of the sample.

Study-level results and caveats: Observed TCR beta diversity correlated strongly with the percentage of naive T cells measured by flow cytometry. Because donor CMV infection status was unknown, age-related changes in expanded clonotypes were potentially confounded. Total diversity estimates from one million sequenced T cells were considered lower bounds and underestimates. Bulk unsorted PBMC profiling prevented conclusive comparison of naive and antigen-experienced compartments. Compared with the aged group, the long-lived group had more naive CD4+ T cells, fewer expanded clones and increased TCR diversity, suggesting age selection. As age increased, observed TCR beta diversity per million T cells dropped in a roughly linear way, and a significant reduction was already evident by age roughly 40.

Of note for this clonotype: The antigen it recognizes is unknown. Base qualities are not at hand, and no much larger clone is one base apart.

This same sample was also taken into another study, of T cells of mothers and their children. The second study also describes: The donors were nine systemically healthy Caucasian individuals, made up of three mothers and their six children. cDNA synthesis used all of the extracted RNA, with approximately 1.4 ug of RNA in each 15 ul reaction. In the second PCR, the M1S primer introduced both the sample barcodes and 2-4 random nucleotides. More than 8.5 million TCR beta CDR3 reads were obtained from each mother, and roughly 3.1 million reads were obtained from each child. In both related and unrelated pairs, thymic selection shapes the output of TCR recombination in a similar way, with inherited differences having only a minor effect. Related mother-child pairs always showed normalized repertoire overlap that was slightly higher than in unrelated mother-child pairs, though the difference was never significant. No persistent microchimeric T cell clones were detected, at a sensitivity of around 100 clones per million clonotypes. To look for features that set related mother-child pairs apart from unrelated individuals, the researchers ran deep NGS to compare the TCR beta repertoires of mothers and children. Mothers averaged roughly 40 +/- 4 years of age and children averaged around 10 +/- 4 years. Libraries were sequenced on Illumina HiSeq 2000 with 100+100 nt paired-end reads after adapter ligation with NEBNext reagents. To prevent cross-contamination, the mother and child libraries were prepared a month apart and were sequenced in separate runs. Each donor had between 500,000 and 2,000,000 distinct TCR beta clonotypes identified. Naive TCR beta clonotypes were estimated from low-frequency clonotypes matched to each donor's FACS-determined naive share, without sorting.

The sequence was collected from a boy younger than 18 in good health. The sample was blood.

This receptor carries the CDR3 CASSLVASPPGANVLTF. The DNA sequence is TGTGCCAGCAGCTTAGTTGCCAGTCCCCCTGGGGCCAACGTCCTGACTTTC. The rearrangement combines TRBV7-9 with TRBJ2-6, with the D gene call left open. Trimming at the junction amounts to 1 base on V and 2 bases on J, and the germline ends lie 12 bases apart. The CDR3 runs 17 residues from the cysteine to the phenylalanine. The CDR3 DNA has 51 bases and is translated from base 1. Based on the germline V gene (reference sequence), the CDR1 and CDR2 sequences are SEHNR and FQNEAQ.